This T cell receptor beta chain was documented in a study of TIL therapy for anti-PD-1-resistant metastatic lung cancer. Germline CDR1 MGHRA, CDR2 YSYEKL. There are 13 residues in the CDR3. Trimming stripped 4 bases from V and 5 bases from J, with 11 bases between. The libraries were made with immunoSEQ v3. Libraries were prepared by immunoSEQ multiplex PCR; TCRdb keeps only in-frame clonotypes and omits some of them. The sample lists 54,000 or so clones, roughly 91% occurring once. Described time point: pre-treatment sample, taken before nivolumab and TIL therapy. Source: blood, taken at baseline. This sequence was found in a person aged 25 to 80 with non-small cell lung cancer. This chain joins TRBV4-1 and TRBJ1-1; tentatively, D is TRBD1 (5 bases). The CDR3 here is CASSPQGVTEAFF. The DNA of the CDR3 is TGCGCCAGCAGCCCACAAGGGGTGACTGAAGCTTTCTTT.